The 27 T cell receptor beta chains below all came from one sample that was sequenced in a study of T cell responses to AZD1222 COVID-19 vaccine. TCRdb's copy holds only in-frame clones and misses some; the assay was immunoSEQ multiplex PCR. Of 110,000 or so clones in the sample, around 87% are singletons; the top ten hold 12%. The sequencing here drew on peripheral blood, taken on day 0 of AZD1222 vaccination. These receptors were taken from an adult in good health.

CDR3 DNA: TGTGCCAGCAGCTGGGGTGGGGGTGAGCAGTTCTTC. This sequence encodes CASSWGGGEQFF. The chain couples TRBV7-3 to TRBJ2-1; D assignment may be TRBD1 or TRBD2 (5 bases each). Germline lookup yields CDR1 SGHTA and CDR2 FQGTGA. The germline V and J ends were trimmed by 4 bases and 9 bases, with 10 bases remaining between them. This CDR3 comprises 12 residues.

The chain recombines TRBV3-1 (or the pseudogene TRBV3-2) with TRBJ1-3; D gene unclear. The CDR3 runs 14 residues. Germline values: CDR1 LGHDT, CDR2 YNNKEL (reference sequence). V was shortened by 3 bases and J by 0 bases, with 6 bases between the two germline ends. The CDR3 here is CASSQGNSGNTIYF. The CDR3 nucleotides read TGTGCCAGCAGCCAGGGCAACTCTGGAAACACCATATATTTT.

CDR3 in amino acids: CASIGQLNEQFF. DNA of the CDR3: TGTGCCAGCATCGGACAACTCAATGAGCAGTTCTTC. The rearrangement links TRBV7-9 to TRBJ2-1; tentatively, D is TRBD1 (5 bases). Trimming cost V 7 bases and J 6 bases, with 10 bases left between them. The CDR3 consists of 12 residues. CDR1 and CDR2 from the germline V gene are SEHNR and FQNEAQ (reference sequence).

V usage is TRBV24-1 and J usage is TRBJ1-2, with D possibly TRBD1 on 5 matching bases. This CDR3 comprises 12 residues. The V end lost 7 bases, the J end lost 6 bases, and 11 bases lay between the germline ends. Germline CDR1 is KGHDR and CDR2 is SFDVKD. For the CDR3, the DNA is TGTGCCACCAGCCGGGGAGGGGATGGCTACACCTTC. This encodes CATSRGGDGYTF.

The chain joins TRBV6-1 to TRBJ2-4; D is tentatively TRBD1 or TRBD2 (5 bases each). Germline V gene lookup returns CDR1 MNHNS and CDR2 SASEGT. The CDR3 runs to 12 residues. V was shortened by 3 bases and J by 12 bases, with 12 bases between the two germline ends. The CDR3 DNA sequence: TGTGCCAGCAGTGACAGGGTTCGGGGTCAGTACTTC. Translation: CASSDRVRGQYF.

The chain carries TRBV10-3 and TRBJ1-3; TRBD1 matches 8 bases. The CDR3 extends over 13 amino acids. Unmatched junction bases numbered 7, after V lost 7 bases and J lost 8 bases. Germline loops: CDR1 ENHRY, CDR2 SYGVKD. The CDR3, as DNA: TGTGCCATCACGGACAGGGAAACGGACACCATATATTTT. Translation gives CAITDRETDTIYF.

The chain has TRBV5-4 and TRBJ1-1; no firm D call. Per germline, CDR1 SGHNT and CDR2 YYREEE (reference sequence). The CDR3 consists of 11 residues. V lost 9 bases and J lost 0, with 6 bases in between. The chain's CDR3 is CATSVNTEAFF. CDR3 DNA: TGTGCCACCTCCGTGAACACTGAAGCTTTCTTT.

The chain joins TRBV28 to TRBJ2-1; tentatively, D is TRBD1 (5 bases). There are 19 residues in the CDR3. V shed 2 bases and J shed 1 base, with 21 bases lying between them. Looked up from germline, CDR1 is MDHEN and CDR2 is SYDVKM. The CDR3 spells CASSLHLGVMVGSYNEQFF. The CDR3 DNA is TGTGCCAGCAGTTTACACCTAGGGGTAATGGTGGGTTCCTACAATGAGCAGTTCTTC.

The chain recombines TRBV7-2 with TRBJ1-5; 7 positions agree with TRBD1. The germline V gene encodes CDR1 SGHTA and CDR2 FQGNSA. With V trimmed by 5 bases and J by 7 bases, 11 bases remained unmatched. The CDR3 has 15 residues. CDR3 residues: CASSSRQGGAQPQHF. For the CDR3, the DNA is TGTGCCAGCAGCAGCAGACAGGGTGGCGCCCAGCCCCAGCATTTT. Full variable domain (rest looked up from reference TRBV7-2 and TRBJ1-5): GAGVSQSPSNKVTEKGKDVELRCDPISGHTALYWYRQSLGQGLEFLIYFQGNSAPDKSGLPSDRFSAERTGGSVSTLTIQRTQQEDSAVYLCASSSRQGGAQPQHFGDGTRLSIL.

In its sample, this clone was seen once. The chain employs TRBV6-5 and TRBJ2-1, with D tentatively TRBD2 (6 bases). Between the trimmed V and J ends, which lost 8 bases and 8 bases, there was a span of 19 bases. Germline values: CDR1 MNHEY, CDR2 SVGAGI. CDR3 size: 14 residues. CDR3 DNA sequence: TGTGCCAGCCGCCGGGCGGGAAGGGGCCATGAGCAGTTCTTC. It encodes CASRRAGRGHEQFF.

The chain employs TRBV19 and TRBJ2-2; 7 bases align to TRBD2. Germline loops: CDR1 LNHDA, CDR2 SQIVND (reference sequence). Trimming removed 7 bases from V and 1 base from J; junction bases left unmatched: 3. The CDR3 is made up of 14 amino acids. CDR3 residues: CASNLAGNTGELFF. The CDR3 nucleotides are TGTGCCAGTAACTTAGCGGGGAACACCGGGGAGCTGTTTTTT.

Written as DNA, the CDR3 is TGTGCCAGTAGTATAAGGGGGAGACAGGGGCTCGGGCAGCCCCAGCATTTT. This sequence encodes CASSIRGRQGLGQPQHF. V and J are TRBV19 and TRBJ1-5; 8 bases are shared with TRBD1. Germline CDR1 is LNHDA and CDR2 is SQIVND (reference sequence). The V segment lost 2 bases and the J segment 7 bases; nucleotides outside the gene matches: 13. The CDR3 contains 17 residues.

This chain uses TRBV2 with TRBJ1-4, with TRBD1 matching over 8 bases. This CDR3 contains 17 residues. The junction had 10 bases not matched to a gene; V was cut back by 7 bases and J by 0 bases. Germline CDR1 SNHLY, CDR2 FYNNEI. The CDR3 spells CASIRDRRSATNEKLFF. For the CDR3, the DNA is TGTGCCAGCATAAGGGACAGGAGGTCTGCAACTAATGAAAAACTGTTTTTT.

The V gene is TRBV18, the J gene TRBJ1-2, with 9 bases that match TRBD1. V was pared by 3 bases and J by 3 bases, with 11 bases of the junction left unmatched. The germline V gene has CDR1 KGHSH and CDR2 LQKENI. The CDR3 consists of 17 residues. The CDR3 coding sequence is TGTGCCAGCTCACCCTTACCAGGGACAGGGAAGGACTATGGCTACACCTTC. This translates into CASSPLPGTGKDYGYTF.

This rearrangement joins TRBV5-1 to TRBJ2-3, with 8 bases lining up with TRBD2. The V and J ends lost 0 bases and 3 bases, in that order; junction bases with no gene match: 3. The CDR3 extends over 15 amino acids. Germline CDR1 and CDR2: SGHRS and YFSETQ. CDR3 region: CASSLAGGPTDTQYF. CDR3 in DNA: TGCGCCAGCAGCTTGGCGGGAGGGCCGACAGATACGCAGTATTTT.

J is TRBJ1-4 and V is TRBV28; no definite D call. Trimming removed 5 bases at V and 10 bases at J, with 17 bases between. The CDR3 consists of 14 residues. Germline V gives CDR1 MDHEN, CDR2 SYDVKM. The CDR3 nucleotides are TGTGCCAGCAGTCTTGGGAGGAGGCGCGGAAAACTGTTTTTT. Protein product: CASSLGRRRGKLFF. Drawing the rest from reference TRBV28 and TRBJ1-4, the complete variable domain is DVKVTQSSRYLVKRTGEKVFLECVQDMDHENMFWYRQDPGLGLRLIYFSYDVKMKEKGDIPEGYSVSREKKERFSLILESASTNQTSMYLCASSLGRRRGKLFFGSGTQLSVL.

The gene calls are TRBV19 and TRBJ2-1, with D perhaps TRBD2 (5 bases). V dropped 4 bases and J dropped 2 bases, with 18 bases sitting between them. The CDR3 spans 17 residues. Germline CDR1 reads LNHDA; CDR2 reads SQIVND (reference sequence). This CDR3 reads CASSTPLRGTPYNEQFF. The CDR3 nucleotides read TGTGCCAGTAGTACCCCCCTCCGGGGAACCCCCTACAATGAGCAGTTCTTC.

Written as DNA, the CDR3 is TGTGCCAGCAGTGAAGGTGGACAGATAGGGAATCAGCCCCAGCATTTT. Its translation is CASSEGGQIGNQPQHF. The chain recombines TRBV25-1 with TRBJ1-5; possibly TRBD1 for D (6 bases). The CDR3 has 16 residues. Germline-derived CDR1 and CDR2 are MGHDK and SYGVNS. The V end lost 2 bases, the J end lost 4 bases, and 15 bases lay between the germline ends.

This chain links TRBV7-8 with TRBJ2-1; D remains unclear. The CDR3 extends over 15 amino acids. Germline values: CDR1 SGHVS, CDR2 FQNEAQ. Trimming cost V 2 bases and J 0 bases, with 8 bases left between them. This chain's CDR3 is CASSLRVVSYNEQFF. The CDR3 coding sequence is TGTGCCAGCAGCTTAAGGGTAGTCTCCTACAATGAGCAGTTCTTC.

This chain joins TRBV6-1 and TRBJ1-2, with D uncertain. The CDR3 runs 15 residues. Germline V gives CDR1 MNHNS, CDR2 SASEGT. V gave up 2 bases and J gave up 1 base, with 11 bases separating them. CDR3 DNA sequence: TGTGCCAGCAGTGAATCAGGCTTAGGTAACTATGGCTACACCTTC. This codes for CASSESGLGNYGYTF.

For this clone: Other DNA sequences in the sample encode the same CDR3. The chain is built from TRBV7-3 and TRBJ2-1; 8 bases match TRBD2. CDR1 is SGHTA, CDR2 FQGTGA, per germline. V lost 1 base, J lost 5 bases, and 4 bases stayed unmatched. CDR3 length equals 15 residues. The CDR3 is CASSLRLAGHNEQFF. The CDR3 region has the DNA TGTGCCAGCAGCTTAAGGCTAGCGGGCCACAATGAGCAGTTCTTC.

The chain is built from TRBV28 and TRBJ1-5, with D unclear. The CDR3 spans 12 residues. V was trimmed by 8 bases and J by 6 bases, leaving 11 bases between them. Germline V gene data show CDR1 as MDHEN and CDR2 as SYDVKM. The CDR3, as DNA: TGTGCCAGCCGGCCGGGAAGTCAGCCCCAGCATTTT. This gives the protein CASRPGSQPQHF. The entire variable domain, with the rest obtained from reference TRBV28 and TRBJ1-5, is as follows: DVKVTQSSRYLVKRTGEKVFLECVQDMDHENMFWYRQDPGLGLRLIYFSYDVKMKEKGDIPEGYSVSREKKERFSLILESASTNQTSMYLCASRPGSQPQHFGDGTRLSIL.

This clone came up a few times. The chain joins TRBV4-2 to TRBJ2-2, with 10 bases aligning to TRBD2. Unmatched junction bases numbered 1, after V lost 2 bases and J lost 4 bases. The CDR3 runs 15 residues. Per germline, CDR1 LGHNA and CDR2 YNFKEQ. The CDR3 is CASSQSSGGTGELFF. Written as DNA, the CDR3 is TGTGCCAGCAGCCAATCTAGCGGGGGCACCGGGGAGCTGTTTTTT.

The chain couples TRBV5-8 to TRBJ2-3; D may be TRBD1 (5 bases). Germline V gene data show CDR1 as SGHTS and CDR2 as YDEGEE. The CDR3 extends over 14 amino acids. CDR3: CATRALGFTDTQYF. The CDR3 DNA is TGTGCTACCAGGGCCCTTGGATTCACAGATACGCAGTATTTT.

CDR3 in amino acids: CASRTTAEAFF. The CDR3, as DNA: TGTGCCAGCAGGACGACTGCTGAAGCTTTCTTT. This chain connects TRBV12-3 or TRBV12-4 to TRBJ1-1; D unresolved. V was pared by 6 bases and J by 6 bases, with 8 bases between. The CDR3 spans 11 residues.

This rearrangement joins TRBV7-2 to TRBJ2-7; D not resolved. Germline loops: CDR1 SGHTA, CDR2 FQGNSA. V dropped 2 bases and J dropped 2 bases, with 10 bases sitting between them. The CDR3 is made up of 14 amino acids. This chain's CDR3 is CASSLLALTYEQYF. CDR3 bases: TGTGCCAGCAGCTTACTCGCGTTAACCTACGAGCAGTACTTC.

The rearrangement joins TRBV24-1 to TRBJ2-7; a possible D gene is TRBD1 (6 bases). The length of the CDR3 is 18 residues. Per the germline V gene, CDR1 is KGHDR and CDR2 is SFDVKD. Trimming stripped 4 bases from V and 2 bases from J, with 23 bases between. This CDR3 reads CATSDRIRQVAPTYEQYF. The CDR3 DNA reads TGTGCCACCAGTGACCGTATCCGACAGGTCGCTCCCACCTACGAGCAGTACTTC.